This T cell receptor beta chain is drawn from a study of T cell repertoires in cytomegalovirus infection. The overall study: Use of recently identified HLA-C-restricted and well-studied HLA-B-restricted CMV epitopes was part of the study. A matching HLA type, together with CMV infection, was signaled by public TCR beta signatures.

Using its own MiXCR run on the reads, TCRdb lists one record per CDR3 protein. Here the sample spans 300,000 or so distinct CDR3 sequences, roughly 25% being singletons. CDR3 length: 14 amino acids. V dropped 1 base and J dropped 2 bases, with 8 bases sitting between them. Germline-derived CDR1 and CDR2 are SGHTA and FQGNSA. This clonotype was seen many times. The antigen is unknown. Study-level points and caveats: Summed public TCR beta family frequency identified CMV carriers bearing the relevant HLA. The response measured ex vivo was dominated by TCR beta clonotypes (HLA-C-restricted and CMV-specific).

The receptor was isolated from a human donor in good health (CMV status not recorded). Some clones in this sample may be carry-over from other donors' samples. The chain has TRBV7-2 and TRBJ2-5, with D perhaps matching TRBD1 or TRBD2 (5 bases each). This specimen consisted of cultured PBMCs, obtained from culture after CMV antigen stimulation. In DNA form, the CDR3 reads TGTGCCAGCAGCTTAGGGGGCGGGCAAGAGACCCAGTACTTC. Protein sequence: CASSLGGGQETQYF.